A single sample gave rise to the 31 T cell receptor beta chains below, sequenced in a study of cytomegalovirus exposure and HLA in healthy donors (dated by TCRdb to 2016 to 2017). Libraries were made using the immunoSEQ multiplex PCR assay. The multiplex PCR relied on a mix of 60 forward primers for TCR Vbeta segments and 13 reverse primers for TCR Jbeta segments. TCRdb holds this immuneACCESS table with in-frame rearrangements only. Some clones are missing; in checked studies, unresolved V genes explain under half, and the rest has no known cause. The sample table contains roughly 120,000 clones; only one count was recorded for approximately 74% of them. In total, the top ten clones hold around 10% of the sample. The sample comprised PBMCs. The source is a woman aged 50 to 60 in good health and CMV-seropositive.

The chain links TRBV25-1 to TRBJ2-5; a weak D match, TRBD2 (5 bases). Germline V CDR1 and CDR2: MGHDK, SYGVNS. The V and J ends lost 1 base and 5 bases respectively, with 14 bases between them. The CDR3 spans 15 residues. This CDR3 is CASSESGTWRETQYF. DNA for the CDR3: TGTGCCAGCAGTGAATCGGGCACCTGGAGGGAGACCCAGTACTTC.

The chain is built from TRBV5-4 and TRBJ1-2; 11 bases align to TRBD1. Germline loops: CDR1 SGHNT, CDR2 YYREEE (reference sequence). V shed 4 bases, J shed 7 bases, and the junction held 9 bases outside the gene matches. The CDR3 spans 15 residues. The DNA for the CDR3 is TGTGCCAGCAGCGCGCAGGACAGGGGGCAGAGTGGCTACACCTTC. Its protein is CASSAQDRGQSGYTF. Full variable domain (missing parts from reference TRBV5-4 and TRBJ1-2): ETGVTQSPTHLIKTRGQQVTLRCSSQSGHNTVSWYQQALGQGPQFIFQYYREEENGRGNFPPRFSGLQFPNYSSELNVNALELDDSALYLCASSAQDRGQSGYTFGSGTRLTVV.

CDR3 region: CSVAITSGGGDEQYF. The CDR3 DNA reads TGCAGCGTTGCCATAACTAGCGGAGGTGGGGACGAGCAGTACTTC. V gene TRBV29-1 combines with J gene TRBJ2-7, with 8 positions matching TRBD2. J lost 5 bases, V lost 4 bases, and 13 bases had no gene match. Per the germline V gene, CDR1 is SQVTM and CDR2 is ANQGSEA. This CDR3 is 15 amino acids long.

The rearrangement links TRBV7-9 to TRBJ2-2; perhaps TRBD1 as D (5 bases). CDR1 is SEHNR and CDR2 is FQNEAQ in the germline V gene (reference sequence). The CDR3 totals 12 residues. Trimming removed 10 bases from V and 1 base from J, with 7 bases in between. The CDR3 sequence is CATQGNTGELFF. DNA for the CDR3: TGTGCCACCCAGGGGAACACCGGGGAGCTGTTTTTT.

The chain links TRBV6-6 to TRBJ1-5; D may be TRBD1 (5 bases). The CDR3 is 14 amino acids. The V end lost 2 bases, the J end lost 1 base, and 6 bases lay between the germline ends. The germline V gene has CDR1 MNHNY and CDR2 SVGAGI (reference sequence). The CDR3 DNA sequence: TGTGCCAGCAGTTACGGGGCGAGCAATCAGCCCCAGCATTTT. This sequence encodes CASSYGASNQPQHF.

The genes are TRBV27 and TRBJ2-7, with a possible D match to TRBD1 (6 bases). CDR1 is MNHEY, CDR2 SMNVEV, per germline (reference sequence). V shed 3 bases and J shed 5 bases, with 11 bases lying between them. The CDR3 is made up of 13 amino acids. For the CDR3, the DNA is TGTGCCAGCAGTTTCAGGGGTATCAACGAGCAGTACTTC. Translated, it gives CASSFRGINEQYF.

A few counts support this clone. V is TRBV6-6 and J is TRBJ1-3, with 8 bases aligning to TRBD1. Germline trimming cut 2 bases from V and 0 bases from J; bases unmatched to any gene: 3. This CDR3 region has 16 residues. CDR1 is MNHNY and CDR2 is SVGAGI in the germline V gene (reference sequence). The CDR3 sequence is CASSYGQGLSGNTIYF. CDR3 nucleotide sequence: TGTGCCAGCAGTTACGGACAGGGCCTCTCTGGAAACACCATATATTTT.

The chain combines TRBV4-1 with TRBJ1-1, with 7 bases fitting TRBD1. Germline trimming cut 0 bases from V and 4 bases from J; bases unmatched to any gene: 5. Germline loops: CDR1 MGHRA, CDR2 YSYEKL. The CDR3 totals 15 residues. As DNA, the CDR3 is TGCGCCAGCAGCCAAGATCCAGGGGGGTCCACTGAAGCTTTCTTT. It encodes CASSQDPGGSTEAFF.

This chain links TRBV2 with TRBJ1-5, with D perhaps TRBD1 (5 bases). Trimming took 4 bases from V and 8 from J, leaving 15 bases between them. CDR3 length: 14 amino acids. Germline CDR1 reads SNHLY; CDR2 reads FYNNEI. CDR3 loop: CASSANLAREPQHF. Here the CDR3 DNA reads TGTGCCAGCAGTGCTAACCTCGCCAGGGAGCCCCAGCATTTT.

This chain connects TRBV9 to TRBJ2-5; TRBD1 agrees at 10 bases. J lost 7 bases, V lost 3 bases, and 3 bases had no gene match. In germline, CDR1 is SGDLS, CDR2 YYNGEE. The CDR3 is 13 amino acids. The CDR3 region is CASSARQGATQYF. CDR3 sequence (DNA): TGTGCCAGCAGCGCACGACAGGGGGCGACCCAGTACTTC.

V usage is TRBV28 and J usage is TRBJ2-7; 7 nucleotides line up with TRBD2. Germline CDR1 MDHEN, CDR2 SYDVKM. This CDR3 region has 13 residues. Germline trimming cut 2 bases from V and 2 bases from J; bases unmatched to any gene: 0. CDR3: CASSLAGAYEQYF. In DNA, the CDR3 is TGTGCCAGCAGTTTAGCGGGAGCCTACGAGCAGTACTTC.

CDR3 nucleotides: TGTGCCAGCTCACCATCCCAGGGGGTAAATTATGGCTACACCTTC. This gives the protein CASSPSQGVNYGYTF. The chain recombines TRBV18 with TRBJ1-2, with 7 bases matching TRBD1. CDR3 length: 15 residues. The germline V gene has CDR1 KGHSH and CDR2 LQKENI. The V gene end was trimmed by 2 bases and the J gene end by 5 bases; junction bases not matched to a gene: 8.

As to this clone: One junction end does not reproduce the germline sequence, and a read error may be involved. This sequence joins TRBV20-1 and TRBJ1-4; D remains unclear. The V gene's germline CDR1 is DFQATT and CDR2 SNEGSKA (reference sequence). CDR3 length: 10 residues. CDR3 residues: CSARDFPPVF. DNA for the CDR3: TGCAGTGCTAGAGACTTTCCCCCGGTTTTT.

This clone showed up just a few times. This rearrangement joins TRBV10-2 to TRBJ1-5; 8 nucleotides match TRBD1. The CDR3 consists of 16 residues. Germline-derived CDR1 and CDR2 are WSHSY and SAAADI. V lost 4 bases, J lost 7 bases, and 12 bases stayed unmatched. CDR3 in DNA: TGCGCCAGCAGTGTCGGACAGGGAGTAAGTACCCAGCCCCAGCATTTT. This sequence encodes CASSVGQGVSTQPQHF.

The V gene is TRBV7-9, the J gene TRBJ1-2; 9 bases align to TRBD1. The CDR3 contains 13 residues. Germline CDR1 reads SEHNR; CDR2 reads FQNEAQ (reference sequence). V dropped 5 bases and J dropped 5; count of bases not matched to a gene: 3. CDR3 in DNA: TGTGCCAGCAGCCTACAGGGGGCATATGGCTACACCTTC. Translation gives CASSLQGAYGYTF.

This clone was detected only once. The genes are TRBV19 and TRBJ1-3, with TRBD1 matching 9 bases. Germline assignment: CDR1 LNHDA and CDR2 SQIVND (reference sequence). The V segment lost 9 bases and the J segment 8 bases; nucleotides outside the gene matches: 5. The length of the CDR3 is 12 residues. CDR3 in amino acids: CASGQGRYTIYF. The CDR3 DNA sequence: TGTGCCAGCGGACAGGGGAGATACACCATATATTTT.

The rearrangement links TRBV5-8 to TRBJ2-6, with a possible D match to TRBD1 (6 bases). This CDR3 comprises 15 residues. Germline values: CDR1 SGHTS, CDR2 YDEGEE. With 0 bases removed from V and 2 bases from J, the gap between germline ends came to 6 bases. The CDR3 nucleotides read TGTGCCAGCAGCTTGGGACAGGCTGGGGCCAACGTCCTGACTTTC. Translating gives CASSLGQAGANVLTF.

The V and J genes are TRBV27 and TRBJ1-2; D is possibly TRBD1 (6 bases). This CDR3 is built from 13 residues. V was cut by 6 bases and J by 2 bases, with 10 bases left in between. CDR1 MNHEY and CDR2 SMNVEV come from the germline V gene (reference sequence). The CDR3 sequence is CASSQQGNYGYTF. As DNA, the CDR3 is TGTGCCAGCAGCCAACAGGGAAACTATGGCTACACCTTC.

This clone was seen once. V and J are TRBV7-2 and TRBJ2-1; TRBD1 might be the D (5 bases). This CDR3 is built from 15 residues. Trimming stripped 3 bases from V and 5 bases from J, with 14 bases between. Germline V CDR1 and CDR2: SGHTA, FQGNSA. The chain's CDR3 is CASSLALKTDNEQFF. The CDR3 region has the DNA TGTGCCAGCAGCTTGGCTCTAAAGACAGACAATGAGCAGTTCTTC.

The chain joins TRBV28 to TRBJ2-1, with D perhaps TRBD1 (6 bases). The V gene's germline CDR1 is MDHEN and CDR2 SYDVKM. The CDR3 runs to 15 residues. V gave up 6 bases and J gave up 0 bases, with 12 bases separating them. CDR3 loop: CASRPWTVSYNEQFF. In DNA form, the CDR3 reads TGTGCCAGCAGGCCATGGACAGTCTCCTACAATGAGCAGTTCTTC.

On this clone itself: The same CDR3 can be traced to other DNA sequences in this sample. As DNA, the CDR3 is TGTGCCAGCAGCTCCGGACAGGGCTCCTACGAGCAGTACTTC. This codes for CASSSGQGSYEQYF. The gene calls are TRBV7-9 and TRBJ2-7, with TRBD1 matching over 8 bases. CDR1 SEHNR and CDR2 FQNEAQ come from the germline V gene (reference sequence). The CDR3 consists of 14 residues. V lost 4 bases, J lost 0 bases, and 2 bases stayed unmatched.

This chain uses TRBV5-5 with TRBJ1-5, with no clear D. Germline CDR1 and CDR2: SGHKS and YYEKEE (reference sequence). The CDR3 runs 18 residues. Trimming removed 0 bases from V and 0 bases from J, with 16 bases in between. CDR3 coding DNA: TGTGCCAGCAGCTTGGCCAACATCATAGACTATAGCAATCAGCCCCAGCATTTT. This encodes CASSLANIIDYSNQPQHF.

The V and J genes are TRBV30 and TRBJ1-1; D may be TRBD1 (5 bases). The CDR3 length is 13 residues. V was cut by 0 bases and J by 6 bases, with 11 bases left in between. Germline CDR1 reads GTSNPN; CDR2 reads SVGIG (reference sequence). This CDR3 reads CAWSVQDNAEAFF. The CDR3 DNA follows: TGTGCCTGGAGTGTACAGGACAACGCTGAAGCTTTCTTT.

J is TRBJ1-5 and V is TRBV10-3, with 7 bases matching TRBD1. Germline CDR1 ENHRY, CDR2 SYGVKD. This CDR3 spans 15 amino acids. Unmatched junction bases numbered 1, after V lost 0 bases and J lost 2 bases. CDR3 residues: CAISESGQGNQPQHF. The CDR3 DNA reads TGTGCCATCAGTGAGTCTGGACAGGGCAATCAGCCCCAGCATTTT.

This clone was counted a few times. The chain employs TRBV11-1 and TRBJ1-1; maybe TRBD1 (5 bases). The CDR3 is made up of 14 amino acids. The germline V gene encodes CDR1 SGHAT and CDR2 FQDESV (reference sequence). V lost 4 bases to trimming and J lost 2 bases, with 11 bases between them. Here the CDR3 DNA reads TGTGCCAGCAGCTCGGGGACTTTTAACACTGAAGCTTTCTTT. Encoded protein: CASSSGTFNTEAFF.

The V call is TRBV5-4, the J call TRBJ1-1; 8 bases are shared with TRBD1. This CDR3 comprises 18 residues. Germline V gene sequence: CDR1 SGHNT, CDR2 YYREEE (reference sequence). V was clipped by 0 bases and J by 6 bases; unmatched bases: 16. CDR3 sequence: CASSLDGTGPGLSSEAFF. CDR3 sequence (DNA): TGTGCCAGCAGCTTGGACGGGACAGGACCAGGTTTGAGTTCTGAAGCTTTCTTT.

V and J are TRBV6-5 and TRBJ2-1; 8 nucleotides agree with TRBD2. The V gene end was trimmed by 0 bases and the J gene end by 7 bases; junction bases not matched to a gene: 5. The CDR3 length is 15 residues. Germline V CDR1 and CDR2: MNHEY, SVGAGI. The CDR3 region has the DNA TGTGCCAGCAGTTACTCGAGCGGGGGATTTAATGAGCAGTTCTTC. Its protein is CASSYSSGGFNEQFF.

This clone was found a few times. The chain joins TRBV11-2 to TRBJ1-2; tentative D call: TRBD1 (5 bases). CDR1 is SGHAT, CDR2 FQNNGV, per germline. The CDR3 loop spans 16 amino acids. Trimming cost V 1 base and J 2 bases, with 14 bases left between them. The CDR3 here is CASSLGQGFGNYGYTF. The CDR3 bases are TGTGCCAGCAGCTTAGGCCAGGGTTTTGGGAACTATGGCTACACCTTC.

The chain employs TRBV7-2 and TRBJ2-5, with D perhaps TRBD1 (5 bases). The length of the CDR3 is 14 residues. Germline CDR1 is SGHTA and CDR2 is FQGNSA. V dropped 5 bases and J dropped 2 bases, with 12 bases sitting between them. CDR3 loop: CASSLTRTQETQYF. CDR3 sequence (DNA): TGTGCCAGCAGCCTGACAAGGACACAAGAGACCCAGTACTTC.

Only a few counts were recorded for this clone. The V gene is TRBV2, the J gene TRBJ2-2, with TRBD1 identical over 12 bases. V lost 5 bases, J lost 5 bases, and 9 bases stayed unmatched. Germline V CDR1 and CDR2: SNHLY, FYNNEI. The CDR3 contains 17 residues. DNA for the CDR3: TGTGCCAGCAGTCGGGGACAGGGGGCGCGAAGTACCGGGGAGCTGTTTTTT. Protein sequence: CASSRGQGARSTGELFF.

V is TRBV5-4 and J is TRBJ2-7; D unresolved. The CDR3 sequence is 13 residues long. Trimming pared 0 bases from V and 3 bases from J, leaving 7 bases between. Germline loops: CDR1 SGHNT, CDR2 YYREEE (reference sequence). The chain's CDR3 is CASSLAAGYEQYF. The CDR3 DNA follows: TGTGCCAGCAGCTTGGCCGCCGGCTACGAGCAGTACTTC. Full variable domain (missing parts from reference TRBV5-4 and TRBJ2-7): ETGVTQSPTHLIKTRGQQVTLRCSSQSGHNTVSWYQQALGQGPQFIFQYYREEENGRGNFPPRFSGLQFPNYSSELNVNALELDDSALYLCASSLAAGYEQYFGPGTRLTVT.